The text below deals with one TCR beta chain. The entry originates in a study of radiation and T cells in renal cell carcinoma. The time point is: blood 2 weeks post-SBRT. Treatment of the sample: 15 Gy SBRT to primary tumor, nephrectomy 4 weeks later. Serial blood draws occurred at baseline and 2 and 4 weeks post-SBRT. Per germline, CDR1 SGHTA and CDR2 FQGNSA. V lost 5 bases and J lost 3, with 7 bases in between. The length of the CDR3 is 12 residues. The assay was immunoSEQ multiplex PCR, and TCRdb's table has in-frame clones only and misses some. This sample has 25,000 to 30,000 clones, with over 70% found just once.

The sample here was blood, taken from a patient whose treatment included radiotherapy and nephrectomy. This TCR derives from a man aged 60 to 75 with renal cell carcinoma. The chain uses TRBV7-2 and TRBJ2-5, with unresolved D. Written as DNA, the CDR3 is TGTGCCAGCAGCCGGAGAGAAGAGACCCAGTACTTC. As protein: CASSRREETQYF.